This T cell receptor (beta chain) comes out of a study of blood T cell repertoires in COVID-19. For the study at large: The study drew acute and convalescent COVID-19 samples from the United States, Italy and Spain. PBMCs, B-cell-depleted T cells, or T cells were the source of the cDNA or gDNA that made up the material.

Authors' analysis steps: Using reference gene primer amplification, nucleated cell counts were estimated. Produced via immunoSEQ multiplex PCR; TCRdb's table is partial and in-frame only. The V and J calls and clone size are taken from that table; D and trimming were inferred from the DNA. The repertoire holds some 200,000 clones, with around 84% as singletons. The CDR3 totals 11 residues. Between the trimmed V and J ends, which lost 5 bases and 7 bases, there was a span of 8 bases. CDR1 is SGHAT, CDR2 FQNNGV, per germline. This TCR derives from a man aged 35 to 55 with active or convalescent COVID-19. The sample taken for sequencing was peripheral blood. The chain combines TRBV11-2 with TRBJ2-5; no reliable D call. The CDR3 is CASSQTVTQYF. In DNA form, the CDR3 reads TGTGCCAGCAGCCAAACAGTGACCCAGTACTTC.